A selection of T cell receptor beta chains follows, all from one sample in a study of T cell clonotyping in hematopoietic cell transplantation. The repertoire was sequenced with immunoSEQ multiplex PCR; TCRdb's copy has only in-frame clones and lacks some. The sample yields more than 4,500 clones, approximately 91% seen once. Sequenced here: peripheral blood mononuclear cells, sampled 100 days after allogeneic stem cell transplant. These receptors originate from a female patient in her forties or fifties who had an allogeneic stem cell transplant from an unrelated donor, so T cells may come from the graft donor. Some clones in this sample may be carry-over from other donors' samples. CDR3s include the opening cysteine and the closing phenylalanine or tryptophan.

V	CDR3
TRBV30	CAWSPPWTLLGGELFF
TRBV6-4	CASSAETGGPDTQYF
TRBV7-3	CASSIDRGPGELFF
TRBV7-2	CASSWAGGSSNQPQHF
TRBV30	CAWSASWGGYTF
TRBV6-1	CASSGVGGDTDTQYF
TRBV5-4	CASSRRSTDTQYF
TRBV7-2	CASSLGAVGNTEAFF
TRBV10-2	CASRWRDPGETQYF
TRBV30	CASSSGSSYNEQFF
TRBV6-6	CASSSTGQRQPQHF
TRBV7-2	CASTHGGPGETQYF
TRBV9	CASSVDEGGEETQYF
TRBV7-8	CASSPEARSSNQPQHF
TRBV9	CASSVGDRGLNQPQHF
TRBV27	CASSLSTNYEQYF
TRBV19	CASSIVWADEQFF
TRBV5-4	CASSFGFAVNYGYTF
TRBV6-6	CASRQLAGAYEQYF
TRBV30	CAWTRGAWNTEAFF
TRBV9	CASTTGAQLNTEAFF
TRBV19	CASSTRDTIYF
TRBV19	CASSTTGGYSPLHF
TRBV6-6	CASRSGTGTTYEQYF
TRBV2	CASRGAAYEQYF
TRBV10-2	CASQGSEAFF
TRBV7-3	CASSLGEAPGDTEAFF
TRBV7-2	CASSLTGNSYEQYF
TRBV13	CASRGQGKNTEAFF
TRBV5-8	CASSLDRGLGGYGYTF
TRBV7-2	CASSLRGLDSPLHF
TRBV27	CASSLIQGLSYEQYF
TRBV6-6	CASSSFTGNTEAFF
TRBV7-8	CASSLADNTGELFF
TRBV2	CASSRQGATEAFF
TRBV7-2	CASRVTGTEAFF
TRBV5-8	CASSHGRRSGANVLTF
TRBV2	CASRARSSLGEKLFF
TRBV11-2	CASSRGLAGGPETQYF
TRBV30	CAWSVFWDTSETQYF
TRBV6-1	CASSAHYQGNIYYGYTF
TRBV6-1	CASSDRFSGANVLTF
TRBV10-2	CASKLAQEGQPQHF
TRBV27	CASSLDLNTDTQYF
TRBV6-1	CASNPASNTGELFF
TRBV2	CASLRRGVPGDEQFF
TRBV30	CAWGPGDTGYTF
TRBV9	CASSALTTETQYF
TRBV7-8	CASSLAGANTGELFF
TRBV5-1	CASSLGHRDTDTQYF
TRBV6-5	CASSGQGYSPLHF
TRBV30	CAWSLHGANYGYTF